This TCR beta chain was recovered during a study of blood T cell repertoires in COVID-19. Study overall: Specimens from acute and convalescent COVID-19 originated in the United States, Italy and Spain. From T cells, B-cell-depleted T cells, or PBMCs came the material, which was cDNA or gDNA.

In the original workflow: Scientists estimated how many nucleated cells there were by amplifying reference gene primers. The method was immunoSEQ multiplex PCR; TCRdb's version includes in-frame clones alone and lacks a portion of them. V, J and clone size were drawn from that table, and D and trimming were deduced from the DNA. The repertoire has tens of thousands of clones, 85% to 95% of them found once; the top ten carry less than 2.5%. Per the germline V gene, CDR1 is SGHVS and CDR2 is FQNEAQ. The CDR3 consists of 15 residues. V lost 3 bases, J lost 4 bases, and 6 bases stayed unmatched. J is TRBJ1-2 and V is TRBV7-8, with TRBD1 identical over 9 bases. This receptor was taken from a human donor with active COVID-19. The donor label of this sample is uncertain. The specimen was peripheral blood. For the CDR3, the DNA is TGTGCCAGCAGCTTGAACAGGGGGCAGAGCTATGGCTACACCTTC. It codes for CASSLNRGQSYGYTF.